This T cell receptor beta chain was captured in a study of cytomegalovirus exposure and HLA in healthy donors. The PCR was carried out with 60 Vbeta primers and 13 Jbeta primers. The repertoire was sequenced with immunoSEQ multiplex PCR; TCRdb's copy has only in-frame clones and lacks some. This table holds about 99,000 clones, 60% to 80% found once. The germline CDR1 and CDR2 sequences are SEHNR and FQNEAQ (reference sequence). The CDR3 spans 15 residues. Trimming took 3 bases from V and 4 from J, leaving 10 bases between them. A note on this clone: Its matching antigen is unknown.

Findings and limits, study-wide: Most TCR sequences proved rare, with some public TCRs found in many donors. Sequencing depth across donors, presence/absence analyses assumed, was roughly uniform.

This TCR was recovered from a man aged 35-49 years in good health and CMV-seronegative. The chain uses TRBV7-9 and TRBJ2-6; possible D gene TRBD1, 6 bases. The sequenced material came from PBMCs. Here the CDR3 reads CASSFQGTGANVLTF. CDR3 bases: TGTGCCAGCAGCTTCCAAGGGACAGGGGCCAACGTCCTGACTTTC.